These 6 T cell receptor beta chains originate from one sample sequenced in a study of T-cell memory formation after mild COVID-19. TCRdb used MiXCR to reprocess the 5' RACE reads, holding one entry per CDR3 protein. The repertoire holds hundreds of thousands of distinct CDR3 sequences, with approximately 15% as singletons. The sample was PBMCs or a T cell subset sorted from them (not recorded which). Receptor source: a man between 18 and 29 years old who had mild COVID-19 (a few samples of this study predate the infection). Cell type and time point are not known.

The chain combines TRBV2 with TRBJ2-3, with D uncertain. V gave up 4 bases and J gave up 10 bases, with 12 bases separating them. The CDR3 runs 12 residues. From germline, CDR1 is SNHLY and CDR2 FYNNEI. The CDR3 spells CASSVELSAQYF. CDR3 coding DNA: TGTGCCAGCAGTGTTGAGCTATCGGCGCAGTATTTT.

The chain couples TRBV18 to TRBJ2-1; D may correspond to TRBD1 or TRBD2 (5 bases each). In germline, CDR1 is KGHSH, CDR2 LQKENI. The length of the CDR3 is 15 residues. Trimming stripped 2 bases from V and 9 bases from J, with 17 bases between. Written as DNA, the CDR3 is TGTGCCAGCTCACCAGGGGACCCGACCCTGGGTGAGCAGTTCTTC. Translating it yields CASSPGDPTLGEQFF.

The CDR3 region has the DNA TGCGCCAGCAGGCTACAGGTCTCTGGGGCCAACGTCCTGACTTTC. Its translation is CASRLQVSGANVLTF. This sequence joins TRBV5-1 and TRBJ2-6, with D maybe TRBD1 (5 bases). Trimming removed 5 bases at V and 0 bases at J, with 9 bases between. Looked up from germline, CDR1 is SGHRS and CDR2 is YFSETQ. This CDR3 has 15 amino acids.

The V call is TRBV5-1, the J call TRBJ2-7, with 11 bases fitting TRBD2. CDR1 is SGHRS, CDR2 YFSETQ, per germline. V was pared by 3 bases and J by 1 base, with 6 bases of the junction left unmatched. The CDR3 is made up of 16 amino acids. CDR3 sequence: CASSSTSGGVSYEQYF. For the CDR3, the DNA is TGCGCCAGCAGCTCAACTAGCGGGGGAGTTTCCTACGAGCAGTACTTC.

This clonotype was detected a few times. V is TRBV7-2 and J is TRBJ2-5, with D unresolved. CDR3 length: 14 residues. The V gene's germline CDR1 is SGHTA and CDR2 FQGNSA. The V and J ends lost 5 bases and 5 bases respectively, with 15 bases between them. CDR3 sequence: CASSAPGSIETQYF. The CDR3 DNA is TGTGCCAGCAGCGCACCCGGTTCTATCGAGACCCAGTACTTC. The entire variable domain, with the rest obtained from reference TRBV7-2 and TRBJ2-5, is as follows: GAGVSQSPSNKVTEKGKDVELRCDPISGHTALYWYRQSLGQGLEFLIYFQGNSAPDKSGLPSDRFSAERTGGSVSTLTIQRTQQEDSAVYLCASSAPGSIETQYFGPGTRLLVL.

This clonotype was seen a handful of times. V usage is TRBV4-2 and J usage is TRBJ1-2; a weak D match, TRBD1 (6 bases). The germline V and J ends were trimmed by 3 bases and 4 bases, with 15 bases remaining between them. Germline V gene sequence: CDR1 LGHNA, CDR2 YNFKEQ. The CDR3 has 15 amino acids. The CDR3 DNA reads as TGTGCCAGCAGCCAGTACTCGGGGGGCGGCTATGGCTACACCTTC. Translation: CASSQYSGGGYGYTF.